These 27 T cell receptor beta chains originate from one sample sequenced in a study of T cells expressing NK-cell markers. TCRdb derives one entry per CDR3 protein from the 5' RACE reads, leaving out DNA. The table for this sample gives a few hundred thousand distinct CDR3 sequences. Sequencing was performed on blood T cells: a sorted CD56 or NKG2C T cell subset, CD4+ or CD8+ T cells, or bulk PBMC T cells (not recorded which). These receptor sequences come from a young man in good health.

The gene calls are TRBV20-1 and TRBJ2-3; TCRdb gives TRBD2 as the D gene, but with no DNA this cannot be confirmed. The CDR3 is 15 residues long. CDR1 and CDR2 from the germline V gene are DFQATT and SNEGSKA (reference sequence). The CDR3 spells CSASSGGWSTDTQYF.

The chain links TRBV10-3 to TRBJ1-2; there is no DNA to check the TCRdb D call of TRBD1. Germline V gene lookup returns CDR1 ENHRY and CDR2 SYGVKD. CDR3 size: 15 residues. The CDR3 is CAISESAGGGNGYTF.

The V gene is TRBV4-1, the J gene TRBJ1-5; there is no DNA to check the TCRdb D call of TRBD1. The length of the CDR3 is 16 residues. Germline V gives CDR1 MGHRA, CDR2 YSYEKL. CDR3 protein: CASSLPGTGGWQPQHF.

The chain combines TRBV12-3 or TRBV12-4 with TRBJ2-7; TCRdb selects TRBD2, and the lack of DNA leaves this call unchecked. The CDR3 is made up of 14 amino acids. Here the CDR3 reads CASSSNLAEYEQYF.

The gene calls are TRBV7-7 and TRBJ2-2; TCRdb proposes TRBD1, but this gene call is untestable without DNA. The CDR3 totals 16 residues. Germline loops: CDR1 SSHAT, CDR2 FNYEAQ (reference sequence). CDR3 sequence reads: CASSQVAGPNTGELFF. Complete variable domain (other parts from reference TRBV7-7 and TRBJ2-2): GAGVSQSPRYKVTKRGQDVTLRCDPISSHATLYWYQQALGQGPEFLTYFNYEAQPDKSGLPSDRFSAERPEGSISTLTIQRTEQRDSAMYRCASSQVAGPNTGELFFGEGSRLTVL.

V usage is TRBV9 and J usage is TRBJ2-5. Germline V gene sequence: CDR1 SGDLS, CDR2 YYNGEE. The CDR3 contains 14 residues. The CDR3 sequence is CASSVGLPLQPQYF.

The V gene is TRBV5-1, the J gene TRBJ1-6; TCRdb outputs TRBD1, but without DNA this stays unchecked. Germline CDR1 and CDR2: SGHRS and YFSETQ. The CDR3 consists of 15 residues. The CDR3 protein is CASSLSAGGQSPLHF.

This sequence joins TRBV12-3 or TRBV12-4 and TRBJ2-1. The CDR3 runs to 17 residues. The CDR3 reads CASSSHFSWRAHNEQFF.

This rearrangement joins TRBV12-3 or TRBV12-4 to TRBJ2-7. The CDR3 is 14 amino acids. CDR3 region: CASKPSGPSYEQYF.

The chain recombines TRBV24-1 with TRBJ1-1; TCRdb reports TRBD1, a call that lacks DNA to check it against. The CDR3 length is 17 residues. Looked up from germline, CDR1 is KGHDR and CDR2 is SFDVKD. CDR3 sequence reads: CATSDSGQEPGGTEAFF.

This chain connects TRBV12-3 or TRBV12-4 to TRBJ2-5; TCRdb's D call of TRBD1 is untestable without DNA. This CDR3 comprises 13 residues. The CDR3 sequence: CASSRGYQETQYF.

The V gene is TRBV7-3, the J gene TRBJ2-1; TCRdb's D call, TRBD1, is unchecked because there is no DNA. CDR1 and CDR2 (germline): SGHTA, FQGTGA. The CDR3 sequence is 13 residues long. CDR3 loop: CASSLYRGHEQFF.

V is TRBV7-9 and J is TRBJ2-7; TCRdb selects TRBD2, and the lack of DNA leaves this call unchecked. This CDR3 is 15 amino acids long. Per the germline V gene, CDR1 is SEHNR and CDR2 is FQNEAQ (reference sequence). CDR3 residues: CASGPSGTGIYEQYF.

The CDR3 spells CASSKTSGQETQYF. V is TRBV5-1 and J is TRBJ2-5; the TCRdb D gene call, TRBD2, has no DNA to confirm it. This CDR3 is 14 amino acids long. The V gene's germline CDR1 is SGHRS and CDR2 YFSETQ.

The gene calls are TRBV28 and TRBJ2-5; TCRdb selects TRBD2, and the lack of DNA leaves this call unchecked. The CDR3 runs 17 residues. Germline CDR1 reads MDHEN; CDR2 reads SYDVKM. CDR3 amino acids: CASSPVGGGRGRETQYF.

The chain links TRBV7-2 to TRBJ2-3; TCRdb reports TRBD2, a call that lacks DNA to check it against. The CDR3 extends over 17 amino acids. Germline V lookup: CDR1 SGHTA, CDR2 FQGNSA. This chain's CDR3 is CASSPYGTSGNTDTQYF.

This chain connects TRBV9 to TRBJ2-1; TCRdb designates TRBD1, a call that cannot be tested without DNA. This CDR3 is 14 amino acids long. Germline V gene lookup returns CDR1 SGDLS and CDR2 YYNGEE. This CDR3 is CASSAGGQGNEQFF. Complete variable domain (other parts from reference TRBV9 and TRBJ2-1): DSGVTQTPKHLITATGQRVTLRCSPRSGDLSVYWYQQSLDQGLQFLIQYYNGEERAKGNILERFSAQQFPDLHSELNLSSLELGDSALYFCASSAGGQGNEQFFGPGTRLTVL.

The rearrangement joins TRBV21-1 to TRBJ2-5; with no DNA, the TCRdb D assignment of TRBD2 cannot be verified. TRBV21-1 is classified as a pseudogene. The CDR3 has 16 amino acids. The chain's CDR3 is CASSPWNSGPQETQYF.

V and J are TRBV24-1 and TRBJ2-1; the D gene TCRdb calls, TRBD1, cannot be checked with no DNA. Germline CDR1 KGHDR, CDR2 SFDVKD. This CDR3 contains 13 residues. CDR3 amino acids: CATSDFRGPRQFF.

This sequence joins TRBV20-1 and TRBJ2-1; TCRdb's assignment of TRBD1 cannot be checked, as there is no DNA. This CDR3 has 11 amino acids. Per the germline V gene, CDR1 is DFQATT and CDR2 is SNEGSKA (reference sequence). CDR3 sequence reads: CSARAWNEQFF.

The J gene is TRBJ2-2, the V gene TRBV4-3; TCRdb reports TRBD2, a call that lacks DNA to check it against. The CDR3 is 15 amino acids. Germline CDR1 and CDR2: LGHNA and YSLEER. CDR3 region: CASSQLQGGTGELFF.

This rearrangement joins TRBV12-3 or TRBV12-4 to TRBJ2-1; the D call of TRBD2 rests on TCRdb alone, since no DNA is present to check it. The CDR3 extends over 14 amino acids. CDR3 sequence reads: CASRPGGRRNEQFF.

The V and J genes are TRBV9 and TRBJ1-2. This CDR3 region has 12 residues. Germline V gene lookup returns CDR1 SGDLS and CDR2 YYNGEE. The chain's CDR3 is CASSAYSYGYTF.

The V call is TRBV5-6, the J call TRBJ1-4. CDR3 length equals 17 residues. Germline V lookup: CDR1 SGHDT, CDR2 YYEEEE. Here the CDR3 reads CASSLDDFSATNEKLFF.

This chain connects TRBV3-1 to TRBJ2-2; the D call from TCRdb, TRBD2, cannot be confirmed without DNA. CDR1 and CDR2 (germline): LGHDT, YNNKEL (reference sequence). CDR3 length: 17 amino acids. The CDR3 region is CASSHPIAGANTGELFF.

The V call is TRBV6-5, the J call TRBJ1-2. Germline values: CDR1 MNHEY, CDR2 SVGAGI. The CDR3 consists of 15 residues. CDR3 region: CASSYLRGANYGYTF.

The CDR3 sequence is CSVEDSLLGGYEQYF. This chain links TRBV29-1 with TRBJ2-7; the TCRdb D gene call, TRBD1, has no DNA to confirm it. The CDR3 spans 15 residues. Germline-derived CDR1 and CDR2 are SQVTM and ANQGSEA.